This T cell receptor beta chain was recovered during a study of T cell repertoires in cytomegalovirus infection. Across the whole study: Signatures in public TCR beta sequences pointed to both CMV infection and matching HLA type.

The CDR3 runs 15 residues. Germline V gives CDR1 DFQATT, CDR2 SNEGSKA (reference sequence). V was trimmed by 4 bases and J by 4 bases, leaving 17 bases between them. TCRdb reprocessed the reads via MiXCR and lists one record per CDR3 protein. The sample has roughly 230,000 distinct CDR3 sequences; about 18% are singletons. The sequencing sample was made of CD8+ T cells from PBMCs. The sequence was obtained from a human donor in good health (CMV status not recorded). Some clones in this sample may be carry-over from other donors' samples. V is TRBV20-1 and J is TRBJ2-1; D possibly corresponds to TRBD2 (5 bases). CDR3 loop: CSATSGFPGYNEQFF. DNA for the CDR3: TGCAGTGCTACCTCTGGGTTTCCGGGGTACAATGAGCAGTTCTTC.